Below are 26 T cell receptor beta chains sequenced from a single sample in a study of graft-versus-host responses after intestinal transplantation. Their antigen targets remain unknown. The method was immunoSEQ multiplex PCR; TCRdb's version includes in-frame clones alone and lacks a portion of them. The table has about 71,000 clones, 90% seen once. The sequencing used unstimulated CD8+ T cells sorted from spleen or lymph node cells, collected before intestinal transplant. All receptors come from a human donor who received an intestinal transplant.

The chain is built from TRBV4-1 and TRBJ2-5; a weak D match, TRBD2 (7 bases). Germline V CDR1 and CDR2: MGHRA, YSYEKL. The length of the CDR3 is 11 residues. Trimming took 4 bases from V and 9 from J, leaving 9 bases between them. CDR3 DNA sequence: TGCGCCAGCAGCCTAGGGGGGGCCCAGTACTTC. It specifies CASSLGGAQYF.

The CDR3 DNA sequence: TGTGCCAGCAGTGAAGGACCGCCGATAACGGGCACTGAAGCTTTCTTT. Amino acid sequence: CASSEGPPITGTEAFF. The chain combines TRBV6-1 with TRBJ1-1, with unresolved D. Germline V lookup: CDR1 MNHNS, CDR2 SASEGT. The CDR3 sequence is 16 residues long. V was trimmed by 1 base and J by 4 bases, leaving 16 bases between them.

The J gene is TRBJ2-1, the V gene TRBV2; D perhaps matches TRBD2 (5 bases). Germline CDR1 is SNHLY and CDR2 is FYNNEI. The CDR3 consists of 15 residues. The V end lost 7 bases, the J end lost 10 bases, and 23 bases lay between the germline ends. CDR3: CASIPGGPRQGEQFF. The DNA for the CDR3 is TGTGCCAGCATCCCAGGCGGGCCCCGCCAAGGGGAGCAGTTCTTC.

The V call is TRBV11-2, the J call TRBJ2-3, with D possibly being TRBD2 (6 bases). The CDR3 contains 14 residues. Trimming removed 5 bases from V and 6 bases from J, with 15 bases in between. Germline values: CDR1 SGHAT, CDR2 FQNNGV. CDR3: CASSPEGLGDTQYF. The CDR3 DNA follows: TGTGCCAGCAGCCCGGAGGGGTTAGGGGATACGCAGTATTTT.

This clone was found once. The chain joins TRBV5-6 to TRBJ1-5; 7 bases match TRBD1. Germline values: CDR1 SGHDT, CDR2 YYEEEE. Losses at the gene ends were 2 bases for V and 0 bases for J; bases not matched to a gene: 2. There are 15 residues in the CDR3. CDR3 nucleotide sequence: TGTGCCAGCAGCTTCCGGGACAGTAGCAATCAGCCCCAGCATTTT. Encoded protein: CASSFRDSSNQPQHF.

The rearrangement joins TRBV7-9 to TRBJ2-5; the match to TRBD1 covers 7 bases. V lost 4 bases, J lost 5 bases, and 7 bases stayed unmatched. CDR3 size: 14 residues. Germline loops: CDR1 SEHNR, CDR2 FQNEAQ (reference sequence). The CDR3 is CASSSTGSGETQYF. CDR3 nucleotide sequence: TGTGCCAGCAGCTCGACAGGGTCTGGGGAGACCCAGTACTTC.

This chain joins TRBV9 and TRBJ2-2; possibly TRBD1 for D (7 bases). Trimming stripped 2 bases from V and 5 bases from J, with 13 bases between. This CDR3 contains 15 residues. CDR1 and CDR2 (germline): SGDLS, YYNGEE. CDR3 in amino acids: CASSVGGGYTGELFF. The DNA for the CDR3 is TGTGCCAGCAGCGTTGGAGGGGGCTATACCGGGGAGCTGTTTTTT.

Note on this clone: A read error may produce the germline difference seen at one junction end. DNA of the CDR3: TGTGCTAGCAGCTCCCAGGACGGGGAACTGGATCCCTACGAGCAGTACTTC. Translated, it gives CASSSQDGELDPYEQYF. This chain joins TRBV7-7 and TRBJ2-7, with D perhaps matching TRBD2 (5 bases). The CDR3 totals 17 residues. The V gene's germline CDR1 is SSHAT and CDR2 FNYEAQ (reference sequence). Filled out from reference TRBV7-7 and TRBJ2-7, the complete variable domain reads GAGVSQSPRYKVTKRGQDVTLRCDPISSHATLYWYQQALGQGPEFLTYFNYEAQPDKSGLPSDRFSAERPEGSISTLTIQRTEQRDSAMYRCASSSQDGELDPYEQYFGPGTRLTVT.

The chain links TRBV7-9 to TRBJ1-1; D unclear. Trimming pared 5 bases from V and 5 bases from J, leaving 9 bases between. The CDR3 consists of 12 residues. Germline assignment: CDR1 SEHNR and CDR2 FQNEAQ (reference sequence). The CDR3 coding sequence is TGTGCCAGCAGCCCGAGCGGAACTGAAGCTTTCTTT. Residues: CASSPSGTEAFF.

The V and J genes are TRBV15 and TRBJ2-4, with 8 positions matching TRBD1. The CDR3 is 16 residues long. The germline V gene has CDR1 LNHNV and CDR2 YYDKDF (reference sequence). Trimming cost V 5 bases and J 7 bases; bases outside gene matches: 13. This CDR3 is CATSFPTGEMGNIQYF. DNA for the CDR3: TGTGCCACCAGCTTCCCGACAGGGGAGATGGGGAACATTCAGTACTTC.

The genes are TRBV6-5 and TRBJ1-3, with D perhaps TRBD1 (6 bases). The germline V gene has CDR1 MNHEY and CDR2 SVGAGI. Between the trimmed V and J ends, which lost 6 bases and 4 bases, there was a span of 13 bases. The CDR3 has 14 amino acids. As DNA, the CDR3 is TGTGCCAGCAGGGACACAGGGATAGGAAACACCATATATTTT. It codes for CASRDTGIGNTIYF.

The V and J genes are TRBV14 and TRBJ2-7; tentatively, D is TRBD1 (5 bases). Trimming pared 0 bases from V and 0 bases from J, leaving 15 bases between. This CDR3 contains 17 residues. The germline V gene has CDR1 SGHDN and CDR2 FVKESK. The DNA of the CDR3 is TGTGCCAGCAGCCAAGATGAGGACACCGCCAGCTCCTACGAGCAGTACTTC. The encoded protein is CASSQDEDTASSYEQYF.

This chain uses TRBV2 with TRBJ2-7, with 9 bases fitting TRBD1. The CDR3 is 15 residues long. V shed 2 bases, J shed 4 bases, and the junction held 6 bases outside the gene matches. Germline V gene data show CDR1 as SNHLY and CDR2 as FYNNEI. In DNA, the CDR3 is TGTGCCAGCAGTGAACTTAGGACAGGGGTTTACGAGCAGTACTTC. It encodes CASSELRTGVYEQYF.

The chain recombines TRBV21-1 with TRBJ1-3; the table's D call, TRBD1, has no DNA check behind it. TRBV21-1 is a known pseudogene. CDR3 length: 14 amino acids. DNA for the CDR3: TGTGCCAGCAGCAGGCAGTTCTCTGGAAACACCATATATTTT. It encodes CASSRQFSGNTIYF.

This clone came up a few times. This chain uses TRBV1 with TRBJ1-6. TRBV1 corresponds to a pseudogene. The CDR3 totals 14 residues. The CDR3 is CTSSQDYGVSPLHF. DNA of the CDR3: TGCACCAGCAGCCAAGATTACGGGGTTTCACCCCTCCACTTT.

J is TRBJ2-5 and V is TRBV15; 8 nucleotides match TRBD2. Looked up from germline, CDR1 is LNHNV and CDR2 is YYDKDF (reference sequence). There are 13 residues in the CDR3. V lost 8 bases, J lost 5 bases, and 7 bases stayed unmatched. CDR3 in DNA: TGTGCCACCCGACTTCGCGGGGGGGAGACCCAGTACTTC. This encodes CATRLRGGETQYF.

The rearrangement links TRBV27 to TRBJ1-4; tentative D call: TRBD1 (5 bases). Germline CDR1 and CDR2: MNHEY and SMNVEV (reference sequence). Trimming left V 5 bases short and J 8 bases short, with 15 bases between. This CDR3 is 14 amino acids long. CDR3: CASSPRGSGEKLFF. The DNA for the CDR3 is TGTGCCAGCAGTCCCCGGGGGTCAGGCGAAAAACTGTTTTTT.

This clone has only one observation. The CDR3 here is CASSAGTSGYNEQFF. The DNA of the CDR3 is TGTGCCAGCAGCGCGGGGACTAGCGGTTACAATGAGCAGTTCTTC. The chain couples TRBV9 to TRBJ2-1; TRBD2 agrees at 11 bases. The CDR3 extends over 15 amino acids. V was clipped by 3 bases and J by 4 bases; unmatched bases: 3. Germline values: CDR1 SGDLS, CDR2 YYNGEE.

The chain uses TRBV9 and TRBJ2-7; 10 nucleotides align to TRBD1. The length of the CDR3 is 15 residues. J was trimmed by 2 bases and V by 3 bases; bases with no gene match: 5. Germline CDR1 and CDR2: SGDLS and YYNGEE. The CDR3 here is CASSAGTGAAYEQYF. The DNA for the CDR3 is TGTGCCAGCAGCGCAGGGACAGGGGCGGCCTACGAGCAGTACTTC.

This clone was detected once. This chain connects TRBV27 to TRBJ2-1, with D possibly TRBD2 on 6 matching bases. Germline assignment: CDR1 MNHEY and CDR2 SMNVEV (reference sequence). Trimming removed 5 bases at V and 4 bases at J, with 9 bases between. CDR3 length: 13 amino acids. Here the CDR3 DNA reads TGTGCCAGCAGTGGCGGGATTTACAATGAGCAGTTCTTC. Residues: CASSGGIYNEQFF.

A remark on this clone: The sample contains more than one DNA sequence encoding this CDR3. This chain uses TRBV19 with TRBJ1-1; possibly TRBD1 for D (5 bases). Germline CDR1 LNHDA, CDR2 SQIVND (reference sequence). This CDR3 is built from 12 residues. Trimming cost V 6 bases and J 1 base, with 6 bases left between them. The CDR3, as DNA: TGTGCCAGTAGGGGGGGGAACACTGAAGCTTTCTTT. As protein: CASRGGNTEAFF.

The chain links TRBV9 to TRBJ2-7; no firm D call. CDR3 size: 15 residues. Looked up from germline, CDR1 is SGDLS and CDR2 is YYNGEE. Trimming removed 0 bases from V and 0 bases from J, with 10 bases in between. The CDR3 sequence: CASSVGAVDSYEQYF. The CDR3 DNA sequence: TGTGCCAGCAGCGTAGGGGCAGTGGACTCCTACGAGCAGTACTTC.

The chain recombines TRBV5-6 with TRBJ1-2; TRBD1 might be the D (5 bases). The CDR3 is made up of 14 amino acids. V lost 3 bases and J 3 bases, leaving 12 bases between the germline ends. CDR1 is SGHDT and CDR2 is YYEEEE in the germline V gene. The CDR3 here is CASSSDRPDYGYTF. The CDR3 DNA reads as TGTGCCAGCAGCTCCGACAGACCCGACTATGGCTACACCTTC.

The chain carries TRBV9 and TRBJ1-1; a possible D gene is TRBD1 (5 bases). Trimming took off 0 bases at V and 7 bases at J, with 10 bases between the two ends. Germline CDR1 and CDR2: SGDLS and YYNGEE. CDR3 length: 13 residues. The CDR3 is CASSVVGVGEAFF. The CDR3 DNA is TGTGCCAGCAGCGTAGTAGGGGTTGGTGAAGCTTTCTTT.

The chain employs TRBV5-1 and TRBJ1-2, with a weak D call TRBD1 (6 bases). The V end lost 4 bases, the J end lost 4 bases, and 17 bases lay between the germline ends. In germline, CDR1 is SGHRS, CDR2 YFSETQ. This CDR3 is built from 15 residues. Here the CDR3 reads CASSAGDAPIYGYTF. DNA of the CDR3: TGCGCCAGCAGCGCAGGGGACGCCCCCATCTATGGCTACACCTTC.

CDR3 region: CASSQVQSFQGAYGYTF. CDR3 DNA sequence: TGCGCCAGCAGCCAAGTCCAAAGTTTCCAGGGGGCTTATGGCTACACCTTC. The J gene is TRBJ1-2, the V gene TRBV4-1, with 8 bases matching TRBD1. The CDR3 is made up of 17 amino acids. J gave up 5 bases and V 1 base, and 12 bases lay outside the gene matches. CDR1 is MGHRA, CDR2 YSYEKL, per germline.